The entry below gives a single TCR beta chain sequence along with its context. The length of the CDR3 is 17 residues. The germline gives CDR1 MNHEY, CDR2 SMNVEV (reference sequence). The J segment lost 0 bases and the V segment lost 8 bases, leaving 12 bases of the junction unmatched. The data are from a study of a mutant IDH1 vaccine in newly diagnosed glioma. Clones were sequenced by immunoSEQ multiplex PCR, and TCRdb holds only the in-frame ones, with some missing. The repertoire consists of more than 50,000 clones, with 80% to 90% occurring once and the leading ten covering 2.9%. Time point denoted: baseline, week 1 (first vaccination visit). Treatment here: pre-vaccination baseline after standard-of-care therapy.

The clonotype was recovered from a man younger than 40 with glioma. This specimen consisted of PBMCs, obtained from a glioma patient treated with radiotherapy, temozolomide or both. The V gene is TRBV27, the J gene TRBJ1-1; 10 nucleotides align to TRBD1. The chain's CDR3 is CASVDRDRGAMNTEAFF. In nucleotides, the CDR3 is TGTGCCAGCGTAGACCGGGACAGGGGTGCCATGAACACTGAAGCTTTCTTT.